This T cell receptor beta chain was sequenced for a study of blood T cell repertoires in COVID-19 (dated by TCRdb to between 2020 and 2021). Describing the broader study: Samples from collaborators originated in the United States, Italy and Spain and spanned both the acute and convalescent phases of COVID-19. The repertoires were released in a freely available public database meant as a resource for research on the immune response to SARS-CoV-2. The sample metadata nearly always contained a de-identified subject ID, COVID-19 status, age in years and sex. The prospective study material was composed of cDNA or gDNA derived from T cells, B-cell-depleted T cells, or PBMCs. Where HLA class I and class II types were available, the types were taken from metadata supplied by the sample provider, not from assay-based typing. The samples were drawn from the first 160 participants of the ongoing ImmuneRACE study and from about 1,200 subjects provided by 6 global collaborators. Subjects who had been exposed to COVID-19, were actively infected with it, or had recovered from it provided the deeply sampled blood TCRbeta repertoires that made up the dataset.

This clone has more than one count but fewer than ten. It lacks a known antigen. No clone much larger than this one lies a single base away; base qualities are absent. TCRbeta CDR3 regions were amplified from genomic DNA by means of the immunoSEQ Assay, a bias-controlled multiplex PCR. As for the authors' bioinformatics: The number of nucleated cells in each sample was estimated by amplification of reference gene primers within the assay. To quantify the absolute abundance of each unique TCRbeta CDR3 rearrangement, sequence reads were collapsed and filtered. For each sample, productive Simpson clonality was calculated by taking the square root of Simpson's diversity index across productive rearrangements. The table comes from immuneACCESS by way of TCRdb, which keeps in-frame sequences with V and J called. Part of the clones is missing from these tables; in studies checked, under half for an unresolved V gene and the rest for unknown reasons. V and J calls and clone size come straight from that table; D and trimming were deduced from the DNA. The sample table holds about 130,000 clones, of which roughly 88% were seen once. Around 10% of the sample rests with the top ten.

As encoded in the germline V gene, CDR1 is MNHNS while CDR2 is SASEGT. Taken from cysteine to phenylalanine, the CDR3 has 15 residues. The entry retains the CDR3 DNA only, 45 bases that are in frame from base 1. Germline trimming: 2 bases from V, 4 bases from J; junction bases outside gene matches: 7. Broad study findings and their caveats: The amount of clinical and demographic metadata varied by source and participant and was provided uncurated.

The collaborating institutions used their own protocols to collect whole blood in K2EDTA tubes. For TCRbeta analysis, collaborator samples were shipped as frozen whole blood, as isolated PBMCs, or as DNA extracted from either sample type. The sequenced sample consisted of peripheral blood. The sequence derives from a man aged 45-60 years with acute or convalescent COVID-19. The rearranged chain carries TRBV6-1 and TRBJ1-1, with 7 central nucleotides matching TRBD1. DNA sequence: TGTGCCAGCAGTGAAAAGACAGGGATTGGCACTGAAGCTTTCTTT. This sequence encodes CASSEKTGIGTEAFF.